These 3 T cell receptor beta chains share one sample of origin, sequenced in a study of shared clonotypes between healthy human individuals. Profiling relied on immunoSEQ multiplex PCR, and the TCRdb table lists in-frame clones only, not all of them. The top ten clones hold around 13% of a sample with about 530,000 clones, 75% to 80% of them seen once. Input material: PBMCs. These receptors were obtained from a woman in her 40s in good health. Some clones in this sample may be carry-over from other donors' samples.

In nucleotides, the CDR3 is TGTGCCTGGAGTCATTCTTGGCTGGCCTATGGCTACACCTTC. Its protein product is CAWSHSWLAYGYTF. V and J are TRBV30 and TRBJ1-2; D remains ambiguous. V lost 2 bases to trimming and J lost 4 bases, with 14 bases between them. The CDR3 spans 14 residues. Germline V gene data show CDR1 as GTSNPN and CDR2 as SVGIG (reference sequence).

The chain joins TRBV30 to TRBJ1-2; no clear D gene. Germline assignment: CDR1 GTSNPN and CDR2 SVGIG (reference sequence). The V end lost 0 bases, the J end lost 7 bases, and 15 bases lay between the germline ends. CDR3 size: 14 residues. In nucleotides, the CDR3 is TGTGCCTGGAGTGTAATGTGGCAGGACTTTGGCTACACCTTC. Translating gives CAWSVMWQDFGYTF.

V gene TRBV21-1 combines with J gene TRBJ2-4; TRBD2 is taken as the D call from the table, unchecked against the DNA. TRBV21-1 is a pseudogene locus. There are 17 residues in the CDR3. This CDR3 reads CASRVVRGGKAKNIQYF. The CDR3 DNA is TGTGCCAGCAGGGTTGTCAGGGGAGGGAAAGCCAAAAACATTCAGTACTTC.